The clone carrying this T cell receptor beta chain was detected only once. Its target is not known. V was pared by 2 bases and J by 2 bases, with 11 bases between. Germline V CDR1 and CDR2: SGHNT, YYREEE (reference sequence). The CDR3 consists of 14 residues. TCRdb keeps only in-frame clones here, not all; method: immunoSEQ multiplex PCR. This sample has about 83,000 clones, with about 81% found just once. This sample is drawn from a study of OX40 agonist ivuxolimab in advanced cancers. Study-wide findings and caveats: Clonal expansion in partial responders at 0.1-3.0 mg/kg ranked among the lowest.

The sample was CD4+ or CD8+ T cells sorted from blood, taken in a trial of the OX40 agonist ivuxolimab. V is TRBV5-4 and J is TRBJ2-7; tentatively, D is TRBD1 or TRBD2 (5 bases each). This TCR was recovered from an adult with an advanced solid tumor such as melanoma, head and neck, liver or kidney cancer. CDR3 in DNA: TGTGCCAGCAGCTTCGGGGTGGGGGCCTACGAGCAGTACTTC. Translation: CASSFGVGAYEQYF.